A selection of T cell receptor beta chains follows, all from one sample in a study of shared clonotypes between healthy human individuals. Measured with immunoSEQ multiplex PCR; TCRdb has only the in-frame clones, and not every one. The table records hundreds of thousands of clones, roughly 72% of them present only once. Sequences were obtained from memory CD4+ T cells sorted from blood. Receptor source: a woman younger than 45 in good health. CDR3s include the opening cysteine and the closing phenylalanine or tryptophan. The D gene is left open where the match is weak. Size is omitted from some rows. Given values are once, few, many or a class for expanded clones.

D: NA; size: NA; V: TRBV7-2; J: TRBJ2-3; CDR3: CASSPMVDSGTDTQYF; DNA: TGTGCCAGCAGCCCGATGGTTGATAGCGGCACAGATACGCAGTATTTT
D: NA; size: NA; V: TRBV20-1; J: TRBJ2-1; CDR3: CSIGSYNEQFF; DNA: TGCAGCATAGGCTCCTACAATGAGCAGTTCTTC
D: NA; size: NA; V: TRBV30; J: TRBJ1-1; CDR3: CAWTPSGEGRTEAFF; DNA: TGTGCCTGGACCCCAAGTGGAGAGGGGAGGACTGAAGCTTTCTTT
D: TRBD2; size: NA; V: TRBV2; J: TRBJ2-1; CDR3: CASSGLAGGEQFF; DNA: TGTGCCAGCAGTGGACTAGCGGGAGGGGAGCAGTTCTTC
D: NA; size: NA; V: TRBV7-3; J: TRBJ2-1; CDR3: CASSLTPGLYNEQFF; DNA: TGTGCCAGCAGCTTAACGCCCGGCCTCTACAATGAGCAGTTCTTC
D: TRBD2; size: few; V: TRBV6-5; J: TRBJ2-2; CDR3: CASSYSGIIGGELFF; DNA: TGTGCCAGCAGTTATAGCGGGATAATCGGCGGGGAGCTGTTTTTT
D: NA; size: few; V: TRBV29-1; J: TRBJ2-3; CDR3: CSSAGPTSTDTQYF; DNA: TGCAGCTCCGCAGGGCCTACTTCCACAGATACGCAGTATTTT
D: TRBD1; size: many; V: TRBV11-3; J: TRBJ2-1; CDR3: CASSLGTGNEQFF; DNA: TGTGCCAGCAGCCTAGGGACAGGCAATGAGCAGTTCTTC
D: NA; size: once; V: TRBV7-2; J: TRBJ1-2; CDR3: CASSSYSGDYTF; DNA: TGTGCCAGCAGTTCCTACTCAGGGGACTACACCTTC
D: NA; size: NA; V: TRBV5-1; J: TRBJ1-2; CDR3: CASSLAPENYGYTF; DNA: TGCGCCAGCAGCTTGGCCCCAGAAAACTATGGCTACACCTTC
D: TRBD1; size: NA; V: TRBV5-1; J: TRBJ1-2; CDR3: CASSAGQGAYGYTF; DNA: TGCGCCAGCAGCGCCGGACAGGGGGCCTATGGCTACACCTTC
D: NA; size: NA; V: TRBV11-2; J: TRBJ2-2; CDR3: CASSSTWDGELFF; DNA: TGTGCCAGCAGCTCGACATGGGACGGGGAGCTGTTTTTT
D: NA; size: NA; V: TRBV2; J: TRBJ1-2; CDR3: CASKSVDSLNYGYTF; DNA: TGTGCCAGCAAAAGCGTCGACAGTCTTAACTATGGCTACACCTTC
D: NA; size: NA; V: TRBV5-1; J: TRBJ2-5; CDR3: CASSLGTDQETQYF; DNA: TGCGCCAGCAGCTTGGGGACGGATCAAGAGACCCAGTACTTC
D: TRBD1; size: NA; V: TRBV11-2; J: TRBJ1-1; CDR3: CASSLMGQGTEAFF; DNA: TGTGCCAGCAGCTTGATGGGACAGGGGACTGAAGCTTTCTTT
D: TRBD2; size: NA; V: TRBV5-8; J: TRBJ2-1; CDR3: CASSLVSSGFNEQFF; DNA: TGTGCCAGCAGCTTGGTATCTAGCGGATTCAATGAGCAGTTCTTC
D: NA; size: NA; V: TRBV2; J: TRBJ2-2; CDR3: CASSEFPGAGELFF; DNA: TGTGCCAGCAGTGAATTCCCGGGGGCCGGGGAGCTGTTTTTT
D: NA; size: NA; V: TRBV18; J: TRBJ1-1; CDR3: CASSPLRGLNTEAFF; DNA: TGTGCCAGCTCACCACTTAGGGGGTTGAACACTGAAGCTTTCTTT
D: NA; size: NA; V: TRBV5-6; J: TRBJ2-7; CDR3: CASSLRSPWAYEQYF; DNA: TGTGCCAGCAGCCTTCGGAGCCCATGGGCCTACGAGCAGTACTTC
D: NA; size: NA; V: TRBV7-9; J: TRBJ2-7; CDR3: CASRPQYEQYF; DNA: TGTGCCAGCCGCCCCCAATACGAGCAGTACTTC
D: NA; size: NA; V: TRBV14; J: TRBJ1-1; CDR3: CASSHLRASRTEAFF; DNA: TGTGCCAGCAGCCACCTCAGGGCGAGTCGGACTGAAGCTTTCTTT
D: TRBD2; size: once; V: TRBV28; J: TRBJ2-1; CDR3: CASSLRLAVYNEQFF; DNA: TGTGCCAGCAGTCTCCGGCTAGCGGTTTACAATGAGCAGTTCTTC
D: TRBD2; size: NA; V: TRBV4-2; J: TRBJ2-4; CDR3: CASSYTSGLKNIQYF; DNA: TGTGCCAGCAGCTACACTAGCGGATTAAAAAACATTCAGTACTTC
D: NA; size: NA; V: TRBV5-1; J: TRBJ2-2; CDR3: CASSPSRGGTGELFF; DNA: TGCGCCAGCAGCCCGTCGCGGGGAGGCACCGGGGAGCTGTTTTTT
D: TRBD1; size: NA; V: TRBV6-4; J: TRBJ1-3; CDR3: CASTRDRTTGNTIYF; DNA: TGTGCCAGCACCAGGGACAGAACCACTGGAAACACCATATATTTT
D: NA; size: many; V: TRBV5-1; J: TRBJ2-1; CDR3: CASSLDAVSYNEQFF; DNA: TGCGCCAGCAGCTTGGACGCCGTCTCCTACAATGAGCAGTTCTTC
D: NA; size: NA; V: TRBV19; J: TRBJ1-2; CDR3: CASSMWTVSDYGYTF; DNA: TGTGCCAGTAGTATGTGGACAGTCTCCGACTATGGCTACACCTTC
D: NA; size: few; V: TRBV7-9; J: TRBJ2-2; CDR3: CASSPLAGLANTGELFF; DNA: TGTGCCAGCAGCCCCCTGGCCGGCCTCGCGAACACCGGGGAGCTGTTTTTT
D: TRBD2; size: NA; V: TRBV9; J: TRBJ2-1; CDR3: CASSVGRLAGAPTQEQFF; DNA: TGTGCCAGCAGCGTAGGCAGGTTAGCGGGAGCCCCCACGCAAGAGCAGTTCTTC
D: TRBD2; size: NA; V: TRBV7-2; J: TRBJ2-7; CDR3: CASSPQAGTTHEQYF; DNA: TGTGCCAGCAGCCCTCAAGCGGGGACCACCCACGAGCAGTACTTC
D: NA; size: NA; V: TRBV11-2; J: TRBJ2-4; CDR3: CASRRGSGGSKNIQYF; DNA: TGTGCCAGCAGGCGCGGTAGTGGCGGATCCAAAAACATTCAGTACTTC
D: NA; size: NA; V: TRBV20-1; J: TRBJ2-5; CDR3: CSAQQETQYF; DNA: TGCAGTGCCCAACAAGAGACCCAGTACTTC
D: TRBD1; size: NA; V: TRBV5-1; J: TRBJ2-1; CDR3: CASSRGDRDKNEQFF; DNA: TGCGCCAGCAGCCGAGGGGACAGGGATAAAAATGAGCAGTTCTTC
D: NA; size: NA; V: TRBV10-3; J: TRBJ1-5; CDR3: CAISEGPGAGSGPQHF; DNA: TGTGCCATCAGTGAGGGGCCAGGTGCGGGCTCTGGGCCCCAGCATTTT
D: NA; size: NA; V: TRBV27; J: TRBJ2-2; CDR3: CASSFRQRWGELFF; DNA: TGTGCCAGCAGTTTCCGCCAGAGATGGGGGGAGCTGTTTTTT
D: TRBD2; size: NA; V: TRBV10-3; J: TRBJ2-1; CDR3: CAISYSGSMYNEQFF; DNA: TGTGCCATCAGCTATAGCGGGAGTATGTACAATGAGCAGTTCTTC
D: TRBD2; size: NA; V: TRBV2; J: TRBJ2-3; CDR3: CASTPSSGRSDTQYF; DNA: TGTGCCAGCACCCCATCTAGCGGGAGGTCAGATACGCAGTATTTT
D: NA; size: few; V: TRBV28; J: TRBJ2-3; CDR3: CASSTQTDTQYF; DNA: TGTGCCAGCAGTACGCAGACAGATACGCAGTATTTT
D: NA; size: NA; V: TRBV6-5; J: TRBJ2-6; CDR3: CASSYSRHAGANVLTF; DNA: TGTGCCAGCAGTTACTCACGACACGCTGGGGCCAACGTCCTGACTTTC
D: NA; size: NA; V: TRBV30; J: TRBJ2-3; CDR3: CAWKPGPHTDTQYF; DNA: TGTGCCTGGAAACCGGGACCCCACACAGATACGCAGTATTTT
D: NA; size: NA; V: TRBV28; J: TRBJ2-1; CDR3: CARAQVRVSEPNEQFF; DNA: TGTGCCAGGGCCCAGGTTCGCGTAAGCGAACCCAATGAGCAGTTCTTC
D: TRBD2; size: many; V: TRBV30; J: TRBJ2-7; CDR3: CAWSVAGTSGSRYEQYF; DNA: TGTGCCTGGAGTGTTGCCGGGACTAGCGGGAGTCGATACGAGCAGTACTTC
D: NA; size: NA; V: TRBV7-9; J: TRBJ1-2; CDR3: CASSARGMEGGYTF; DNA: TGTGCCAGCAGCGCCCGCGGCATGGAAGGTGGCTACACCTTC
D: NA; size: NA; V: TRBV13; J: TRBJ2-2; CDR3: CASSLEGSDTGELFF; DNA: TGTGCCAGCAGCTTAGAAGGGTCGGACACCGGGGAGCTGTTTTTT
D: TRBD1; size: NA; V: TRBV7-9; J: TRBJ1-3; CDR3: CASSLTGGSGNTIYF; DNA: TGTGCCAGCAGTCTCACAGGGGGCTCTGGAAACACCATATATTTT
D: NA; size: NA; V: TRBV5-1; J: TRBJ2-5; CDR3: CASSLGGGETQYF; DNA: TGCGCCAGCAGCTTGGGGGGAGGAGAGACCCAGTACTTC
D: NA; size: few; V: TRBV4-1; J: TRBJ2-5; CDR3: CASSQVRTEETQYF; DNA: TGCGCCAGCAGCCAAGTCCGGACGGAAGAGACCCAGTACTTC
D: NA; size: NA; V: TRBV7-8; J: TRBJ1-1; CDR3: CASSLGGRRKNTEAFF; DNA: TGTGCCAGCAGCTTAGGGGGGAGGAGGAAGAACACTGAAGCTTTCTTT
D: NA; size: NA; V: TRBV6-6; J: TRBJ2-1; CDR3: CASSFEGSYNEQFF; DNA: TGTGCCAGCAGTTTCGAGGGCTCCTACAATGAGCAGTTCTTC
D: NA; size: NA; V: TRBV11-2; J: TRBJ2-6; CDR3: CASTPVSGANVLTF; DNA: TGTGCCAGCACCCCGGTCTCTGGGGCCAACGTCCTGACTTTC
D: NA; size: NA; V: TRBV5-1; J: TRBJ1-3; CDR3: CASSLSGGNTIYF; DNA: TGCGCCAGCAGCTTGTCGGGCGGAAACACCATATATTTT
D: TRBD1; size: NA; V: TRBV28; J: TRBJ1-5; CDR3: CASSTTQGWRQPQHF; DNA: TGTGCCAGCAGTACAACACAGGGGTGGCGTCAGCCCCAGCATTTT
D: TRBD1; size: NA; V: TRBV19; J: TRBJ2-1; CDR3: CATHRDRGTHEQFF; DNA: TGTGCCACCCACCGGGACAGGGGGACTCATGAGCAGTTCTTC